Listed here are 3 T cell receptor beta chains from one sample, sequenced in a study of metastatic and nonmetastatic thyroid tumors. TCRdb called clones again from the PCR reads with MiXCR. The sample consists of tens of thousands of clones, around 22% of them appearing once. There were no patients who had received any treatment before thyroid surgery. What was sequenced was blood. These receptors were obtained from a female donor with papillary thyroid cancer or a benign thyroid nodule (not recorded which). Some clones in this sample may be carry-over from other donors' samples.

This clone was counted ten times or more. This chain links TRBV11-2 with TRBJ1-6; D unclear. Germline-derived CDR1 and CDR2 are SGHAT and FQNNGV. The CDR3 contains 15 residues. Trimming stripped 1 base from V and 10 bases from J, with 14 bases between. The CDR3: CASSLGSSGRSPLHF. The CDR3 DNA follows: TGTGCCAGCAGCTTAGGAAGCAGCGGCCGCTCACCCCTCCACTTT.

The chain has TRBV19 and TRBJ2-7; 7 bases match TRBD1. This CDR3 spans 15 amino acids. Per the germline V gene, CDR1 is LNHDA and CDR2 is SQIVND (reference sequence). V lost 5 bases and J lost 0; bases outside the gene matches: 7. For the CDR3, the DNA is TGTGCCAGTAGTGCAGGGACAGTTTCCTCCTACGAGCAGTACTTC. Encoded protein: CASSAGTVSSYEQYF.

This clone was detected many times. The V gene is TRBV5-4, the J gene TRBJ2-3, with D possibly matching TRBD1 (6 bases). The CDR3 runs 15 residues. The V and J ends lost 0 bases and 2 bases respectively, with 10 bases between them. Germline V gene data show CDR1 as SGHNT and CDR2 as YYREEE (reference sequence). CDR3 residues: CASSLGGGNTDTQYF. CDR3 sequence (DNA): TGTGCCAGCAGCTTGGGAGGGGGAAACACAGATACGCAGTATTTT.